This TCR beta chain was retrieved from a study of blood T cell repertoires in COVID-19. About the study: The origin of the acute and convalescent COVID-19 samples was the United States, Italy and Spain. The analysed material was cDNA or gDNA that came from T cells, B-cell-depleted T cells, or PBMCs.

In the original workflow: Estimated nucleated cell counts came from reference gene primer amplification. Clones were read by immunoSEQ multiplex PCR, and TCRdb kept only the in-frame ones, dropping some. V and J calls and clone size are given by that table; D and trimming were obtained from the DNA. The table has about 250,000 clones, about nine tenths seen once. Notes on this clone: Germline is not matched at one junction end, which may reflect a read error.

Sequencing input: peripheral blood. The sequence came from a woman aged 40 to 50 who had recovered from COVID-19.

The CDR3 sequence: CASSNPARTGGLFF. In nucleotides, the CDR3 is TGTGCCAGCAGCAATCCCGCACGGACCGGGGGGCTGTTTTTT. V usage is TRBV9 and J usage is TRBJ2-2, with D maybe TRBD2 (6 bases). This CDR3 contains 14 residues. Germline CDR1 is SGDLS and CDR2 is YYNGEE.